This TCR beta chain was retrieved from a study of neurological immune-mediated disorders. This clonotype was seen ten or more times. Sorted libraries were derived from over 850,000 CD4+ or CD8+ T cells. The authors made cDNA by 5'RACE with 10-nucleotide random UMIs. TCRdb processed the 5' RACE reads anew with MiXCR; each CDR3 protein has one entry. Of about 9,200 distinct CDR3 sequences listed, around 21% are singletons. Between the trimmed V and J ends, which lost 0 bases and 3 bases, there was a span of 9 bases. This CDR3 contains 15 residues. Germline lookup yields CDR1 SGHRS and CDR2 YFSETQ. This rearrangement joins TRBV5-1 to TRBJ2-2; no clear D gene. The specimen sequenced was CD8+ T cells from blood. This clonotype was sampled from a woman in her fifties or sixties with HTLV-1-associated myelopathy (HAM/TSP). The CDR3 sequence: CASSLAQTDTGELFF. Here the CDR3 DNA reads TGCGCCAGCAGCTTGGCTCAGACGGACACCGGGGAGCTGTTTTTT.